A selection of T cell receptor beta chains follows, all from one sample in a study of glioma-infiltrating T cells after dendritic cell vaccination. TCRdb's copy holds only in-frame clones and misses some; the assay was immunoSEQ multiplex PCR. The table includes about 67,000 clones, approximately 80% detected once. The sequences come from blood, collected before dendritic cell vaccination. All receptors come from a human donor with glioblastoma. The CDR3 runs from the conserved cysteine through the conserved F or W. A D gene is named only where the DNA matches it firmly. Clone size appears in some rows only: once, few, many, or a class for an expanded clone.

>TRBV19|TRBJ2-5|TRBD1|.
TGTGCCAGTAGTTTGGACAGGCGACAGGAGACCCAGTACTTC
CASSLDRRQETQYF
>TRBV10-3|TRBJ1-1|.|.
TGTGCCATCAGTGAGACCGAGGGAAGGGCGGACGCTGAAGCTTTCTTT
CAISETEGRADAEAFF
>TRBV30|TRBJ2-6|.|.
TGTGCCTGGCAACAGCACTCTGGGGCCAACGTCCTGACTTTC
CAWQQHSGANVLTF
>TRBV9|TRBJ2-2|.|.
TGTGCCAGCAGCCTCACGACGTGGGGCGGAGCCGGGGAGCTGTTTTTT
CASSLTTWGGAGELFF
>TRBV11-3|TRBJ2-2|.|few
TGTGCCAGCAGCTCCGGGGGTTGGGGTCTCGACACCGGGGAGCTGTTTTTT
CASSSGGWGLDTGELFF
>TRBV6-5|TRBJ2-2|TRBD2|.
TGTGCCAGCAGTTACTGGGAGGGCTCGAACACCGGGGAGCTGTTTTTT
CASSYWEGSNTGELFF
>TRBV7-3|TRBJ2-1|.|few
TGTGCCAGCAGCACGACTGGAAACAATGAGCAGTTCTTC
CASSTTGNNEQFF
>TRBV6-5|TRBJ1-2|.|.
TGTGCCAGCAGTTACCGGGGCACAGGGAACTATGGCTACACCTTC
CASSYRGTGNYGYTF
>TRBV4-1|TRBJ2-1|TRBD2|.
TGCGCCAGCAGCCAGCTAGCGGGGGGAAATGAGCAGTTCTTC
CASSQLAGGNEQFF
>TRBV20-1|TRBJ1-1|.|.
TGCAGTGCTAGAAGGGAGACTGAAGCTTTCTTT
CSARRETEAFF
>TRBV4-2|TRBJ2-2|.|.
TGTGCCAGCAGCCAAGATCTGGGAGGGGGGGCCAGGGCCGGGGAGCTGTTTTTT
CASSQDLGGGARAGELFF
>TRBV7-6|TRBJ1-2|.|.
TGTGCCAGCAGCCCAGGACGGGTGGGCACGGGGATTAGCTATGGCTACACCTTC
CASSPGRVGTGISYGYTF